Reported below is one TCR beta chain. Its specificity is unknown. The data were obtained in a study of T cells in Graves' hyperthyroidism and ophthalmopathy. Study-level background: Staff took peripheral blood when the initial diagnosis was made, before any treatment began.

RNA transcripts provided the source from which TCR beta CDR3 regions were amplified. The HTBI primer set drove a first-round RT-PCR of the TCR CDR3. TCRdb re-called the multiplex PCR reads with MiXCR, one entry per CDR3 protein. The sample lists 350,000 or so distinct CDR3 sequences; over 15% were seen once. This CDR3 is 15 amino acids long. Per germline, CDR1 SGHVS and CDR2 FNYEAQ. The V and J ends lost 5 bases and 8 bases respectively, with 19 bases between them. The study's findings and limits: Most thyroid-expanded clonotypes above 0.001 were also found in blood.

The PBMCs studied were ones that came from around 10 ml fresh peripheral blood. The TCR sequence derives from a woman aged 50 to 60 with Graves' hyperthyroidism. The sample taken for sequencing was blood. V usage is TRBV7-6 and J usage is TRBJ2-1; the D gene is possibly TRBD2 (7 bases). The CDR3 DNA follows: TGTGCCAGCAGCCCCGGGGGCGGGGGAGGGGATGAGCAGTTCTTC. This translates into CASSPGGGGGDEQFF.